This is a list of T cell receptor beta chains from one sample in a study of blood T cell repertoires in COVID-19. Generated by immunoSEQ multiplex PCR, the TCRdb table keeps only in-frame clones and is missing some. This table holds some 460,000 clones, roughly 91% found once. The source material was peripheral blood. The receptor set was obtained from a woman in her 30s with acute or convalescent COVID-19. Each CDR3 is given with its conserved first and last residue. D genes are given only for firm matches. The size field is filled for only some rows; it gives once, few, many or a size class.

D: NA; J: TRBJ1-2; V: TRBV4-1; length: 16; size: NA; DNA: TGCGCCAGCAGCCCCCTCTCAACGGGGGGTTACTATGGCTACACCTTC; CDR3: CASSPLSTGGYYGYTF
D: TRBD2; J: TRBJ2-3; V: TRBV2; length: 16; size: NA; DNA: TGTGCCAGCAGTGAATTCTTGTTGGCTAGCGGAGATACGCAGTATTTT; CDR3: CASSEFLLASGDTQYF
D: TRBD2; J: TRBJ2-1; V: TRBV11-3; length: 14; size: NA; DNA: TGTGCCAGCAGCTTGGGACTAGCCTACAATGAGCAGTTCTTC; CDR3: CASSLGLAYNEQFF
D: NA; J: TRBJ2-2; V: TRBV10-3; length: 16; size: once; DNA: TGTGCCATCAGGGGGTACGGAGGGTCCGACACCGGGGAGCTGTTTTTT; CDR3: CAIRGYGGSDTGELFF
D: NA; J: TRBJ1-1; V: TRBV6-1; length: 14; size: few; DNA: TGTGCCAGCAGTGAGAGGAGGGGAGTAAAGGAAGCTTTCTTT; CDR3: CASSERRGVKEAFF
D: NA; J: TRBJ2-3; V: TRBV11-2; length: 18; size: NA; DNA: TGTGCCAGCAGCTTGGGCAAGGGCAGGGGCGCGAGCACAGATACGCAGTATTTT; CDR3: CASSLGKGRGASTDTQYF
D: NA; J: TRBJ1-1; V: TRBV12-3/TRBV12-4; length: 13; size: few; DNA: TGTGCCAGCAGAGGACAGACGAACACTGAAGCTTTCTTT; CDR3: CASRGQTNTEAFF
D: NA; J: TRBJ1-1; V: TRBV6-6; length: 14; size: once; DNA: TGTGCCAGCAGTTACTCGACAGCAAACACTGAAGCTTTCTTT; CDR3: CASSYSTANTEAFF
D: TRBD1; J: TRBJ1-6; V: TRBV19; length: 14; size: once; DNA: TGTGCCAGTAGTAGACAGGGGGTCAATTCACCCCTCCACTTT; CDR3: CASSRQGVNSPLHF
D: NA; J: TRBJ1-1; V: TRBV14; length: 16; size: NA; DNA: TGTGCCAGCAGCCAAGATCCCGGAGTTCTGAACACTGAAGCTTTCTTT; CDR3: CASSQDPGVLNTEAFF
D: NA; J: TRBJ1-1; V: TRBV12-3/TRBV12-4; length: 13; size: many; DNA: TGTGCCAGCAGTCTTTACACCGACACTGAAGCTTTCTTT; CDR3: CASSLYTDTEAFF
D: NA; J: TRBJ1-3; V: TRBV6-4; length: 17; size: once; DNA: TGTGCCAGCAGTGTCCCTCAGGGGCCGTACTCTGGAAACACCATATATTTT; CDR3: CASSVPQGPYSGNTIYF
D: TRBD1; J: TRBJ2-2; V: TRBV29-1; length: 15; size: NA; DNA: TGCAGCGCCCGGACAGGCCCGGCGAACACCGGGGAGCTGTTTTTT; CDR3: CSARTGPANTGELFF
D: NA; J: TRBJ2-6; V: TRBV5-5; length: 17; size: NA; DNA: TGTGCCAGCAGCCCCACCAGGTTGTTGGTTGGGGCCAACGTCCTGACTTTC; CDR3: CASSPTRLLVGANVLTF
D: TRBD1; J: TRBJ2-1; V: TRBV19; length: 14; size: NA; DNA: TGTGCCAGTAGTATGGTTAAGGGGGCACATGAGCAGTTCTTC; CDR3: CASSMVKGAHEQFF
D: NA; J: TRBJ2-5; V: TRBV28; length: 13; size: NA; DNA: TGTGCCAGCAAAACTCCTCCACAAGAGACCCAGTACTTC; CDR3: CASKTPPQETQYF
D: TRBD1; J: TRBJ1-5; V: TRBV2; length: 15; size: NA; DNA: TGTGCCAGCGGGGGGACAGGTAATAGCAATCAGCCCCAGCATTTT; CDR3: CASGGTGNSNQPQHF
D: NA; J: TRBJ2-7; V: TRBV3-1/TRBV3-2; length: 15; size: NA; DNA: TGTGCCAGCAGCCAAGGCGGGTCAGCCCCTTTGGAGCAGTACTTC; CDR3: CASSQGGSAPLEQYF
D: TRBD1; J: TRBJ1-1; V: TRBV5-4; length: 14; size: once; DNA: TGTGCCAGCAGCTTGGACAGGGGATTCACTGAAGCTTTCTTT; CDR3: CASSLDRGFTEAFF
D: TRBD2; J: TRBJ2-5; V: TRBV28; length: 16; size: NA; DNA: TGTGCCAGCCAAGCGTGGCTAGCGGGGGGTCAAGAGACCCAGTACTTC; CDR3: CASQAWLAGGQETQYF
D: TRBD2; J: TRBJ2-1; V: TRBV29-1; length: 17; size: NA; DNA: TGCAGCGTTGAGGGCGCTAGCGGGGGTCTGGGTACCACTGAGCAGTTCTTC; CDR3: CSVEGASGGLGTTEQFF
D: NA; J: TRBJ1-1; V: TRBV3-1/TRBV3-2; length: 16; size: NA; DNA: TGTGCCAGCAGCCAAGATTTAAACGGAGTGAACACTGAAGCTTTCTTT; CDR3: CASSQDLNGVNTEAFF
D: TRBD1; J: TRBJ1-1; V: TRBV7-9; length: 12; size: NA; DNA: TGTGCCAGCAGCTACGGACAGGGGGAAGCTTTCTTT; CDR3: CASSYGQGEAFF
D: TRBD1; J: TRBJ1-1; V: TRBV12-3/TRBV12-4; length: 13; size: few; DNA: TGTGCCAGCAGTACAAGACAGGGACGTGAAGCTTTCTTT; CDR3: CASSTRQGREAFF
D: TRBD2; J: TRBJ2-7; V: TRBV28; length: 13; size: NA; DNA: TGTGCCAGCAGTTTAGGGCACGGGAGGGAGCAGTACTTC; CDR3: CASSLGHGREQYF
D: TRBD1; J: TRBJ2-7; V: TRBV2; length: 14; size: NA; DNA: TGTGCCAGCAGTGAAGTGCAGGGGGTAAGCGAGCAGTACTTC; CDR3: CASSEVQGVSEQYF
D: NA; J: TRBJ2-1; V: TRBV12-3/TRBV12-4; length: 12; size: NA; DNA: TGTGCCTCCAAGTGGGGCAAGAATGAGCAGTTCTTC; CDR3: CASKWGKNEQFF
D: NA; J: TRBJ2-2; V: TRBV19; length: 14; size: NA; DNA: TGTGCCAGTAGTATACAGGCGAACACCGGGGAGCTGTTTTTT; CDR3: CASSIQANTGELFF
D: NA; J: TRBJ2-6; V: TRBV20-1; length: 16; size: NA; DNA: TGCAGTGCTAGTAATGCGGGGAGCTCTGGGGCCAACGTCCTGACTTTC; CDR3: CSASNAGSSGANVLTF
D: NA; J: TRBJ2-2; V: TRBV7-3; length: 14; size: NA; DNA: TGTGCCAGCAGCTTAAGTCGGGGCACCGGGGAGCTGTTTTTT; CDR3: CASSLSRGTGELFF
D: TRBD1; J: TRBJ2-7; V: TRBV5-1; length: 14; size: NA; DNA: TGCGCCAGCAGCCGGGGGACAGGACGTTCCGAGCAGTACTTC; CDR3: CASSRGTGRSEQYF
D: TRBD1; J: TRBJ2-7; V: TRBV20-1; length: 16; size: NA; DNA: TGCAGTGCTAGTGTCTCTGGGACAGGGTTTTCCTACGAGCAGTACTTC; CDR3: CSASVSGTGFSYEQYF
D: TRBD2; J: TRBJ2-3; V: TRBV27; length: 17; size: NA; DNA: TGTGCCAGCAGTTCACTAGCGGGGGGTTATAGCACAGATACGCAGTATTTT; CDR3: CASSSLAGGYSTDTQYF
D: TRBD2; J: TRBJ2-1; V: TRBV6-4; length: 16; size: NA; DNA: TGTGCCAGCAGTATACCCCGACTAGCGGGGACCAATGAGCAGTTCTTC; CDR3: CASSIPRLAGTNEQFF
D: TRBD2; J: TRBJ2-1; V: TRBV9; length: 17; size: NA; DNA: TGTGCCAGCAGCCAGACCCTAGCGGGGGGGCTTCGCGATGAGCAGTTCTTC; CDR3: CASSQTLAGGLRDEQFF
D: NA; J: TRBJ1-1; V: TRBV6-4; length: 13; size: NA; DNA: TGTGCCAGACAGGGTGGGGGGAACACTGAAGCTTTCTTT; CDR3: CARQGGGNTEAFF
D: NA; J: TRBJ2-2; V: TRBV27; length: 14; size: NA; DNA: TGTGCCAGCAGTGCTCATGCTGCGGGCGGGGAGCTGTTTTTT; CDR3: CASSAHAAGGELFF
D: TRBD1; J: TRBJ2-7; V: TRBV2; length: 13; size: NA; DNA: TGTGCCAGCAGGGGACAGTTATCCTACGAGCAGTACTTC; CDR3: CASRGQLSYEQYF
D: NA; J: TRBJ1-5; V: TRBV4-2; length: 15; size: NA; DNA: TGTGCCAGCAGCCAAGATCAGATGAGGGGGCAGCCCCAGCATTTT; CDR3: CASSQDQMRGQPQHF
D: NA; J: TRBJ2-3; V: TRBV9; length: 14; size: NA; DNA: TGTGCCAGCAGCGTACAAGGCCGGGCAGATACGCAGTATTTT; CDR3: CASSVQGRADTQYF
D: TRBD1; J: TRBJ2-1; V: TRBV4-1; length: 14; size: NA; DNA: TGCGCCAGCAGCCTCCGGGACAGTTACAATGAGCAGTTCTTC; CDR3: CASSLRDSYNEQFF
D: NA; J: TRBJ2-7; V: TRBV7-3; length: 14; size: once; DNA: TGTGCCAGCAGCTTGACAGGGAGGCAGTCCGAGCAGTACTTC; CDR3: CASSLTGRQSEQYF
D: TRBD1; J: TRBJ1-3; V: TRBV2; length: 22; size: NA; DNA: TGTGCCACTAAAGGGTGGGCAGGGGGCCGTTCTACACCCCCAATCTCTGGAAACACCATATATTTT; CDR3: CATKGWAGGRSTPPISGNTIYF